This paragraph reports one TCR beta chain. The data were obtained in a study of blood T cell repertoires in COVID-19. Whole-study context: Collection of acute and convalescent COVID-19 samples took place in the United States, Italy and Spain. The analysed material was cDNA or gDNA that came from T cells, B-cell-depleted T cells, or PBMCs.

V lost 5 bases and J lost 2; bases outside the gene matches: 4. The germline V gene encodes CDR1 MNHEY and CDR2 SMNVEV (reference sequence). This CDR3 comprises 14 residues. Original processing methods: How many nucleated cells were present was estimated from reference gene primer amplification. TCRdb keeps only in-frame clones here, not all; method: immunoSEQ multiplex PCR. D and trimming come from the DNA, and the V and J calls and clone size come from that table. The table lists approximately 430,000 clones, about nine tenths of them singletons. The sample consisted of peripheral blood. The rearrangement links TRBV27 to TRBJ2-7, with 9 bases matching TRBD2. The TCR originated in a woman under 40 with active or convalescent COVID-19. The CDR3 region is CASSPRTSAYEQYF. DNA of the CDR3: TGTGCCAGCAGTCCCCGGACTAGCGCCTACGAGCAGTACTTC.